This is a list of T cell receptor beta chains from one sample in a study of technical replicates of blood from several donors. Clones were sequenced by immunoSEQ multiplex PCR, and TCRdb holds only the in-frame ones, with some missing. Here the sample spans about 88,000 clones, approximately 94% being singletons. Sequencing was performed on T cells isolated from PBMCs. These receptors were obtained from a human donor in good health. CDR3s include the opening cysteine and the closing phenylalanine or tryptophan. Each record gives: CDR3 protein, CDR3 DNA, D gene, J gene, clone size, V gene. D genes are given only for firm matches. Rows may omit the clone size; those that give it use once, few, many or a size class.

CDR3: CASNFRWSSGSETQYF
DNA: TGTGCCAGCAATTTCCGGTGGTCTAGCGGGAGTGAGACCCAGTACTTC
D: TRBD2
J: TRBJ2-5
size: .
V: TRBV27

CDR3: CASSPPGGGANVLTF
DNA: TGCGCCAGCAGCCCCCCAGGGGGTGGGGCCAACGTCCTGACTTTC
D: TRBD1
J: TRBJ2-6
size: .
V: TRBV4-1

CDR3: CASSSGQAYSTNEKLFF
DNA: TGTGCCAGCAGCTCGGGACAGGCCTACTCAACTAATGAAAAACTGTTTTTT
D: TRBD1
J: TRBJ1-4
size: .
V: TRBV5-8

CDR3: CASSPPWGIANYGYTF
DNA: TGTGCCAGCAGCCCTCCTTGGGGCATAGCTAACTATGGCTACACCTTC
D: .
J: TRBJ1-2
size: .
V: TRBV7-2

CDR3: CASSPPQGGKNTEAFF
DNA: TGTGCCAGCAGTCCCCCTCAGGGAGGGAAGAACACTGAAGCTTTCTTT
D: .
J: TRBJ1-1
size: .
V: TRBV6-4

CDR3: CASTAGAGNEKLFF
DNA: TGTGCCAGCACTGCGGGCGCCGGTAATGAAAAACTGTTTTTT
D: .
J: TRBJ1-4
size: .
V: TRBV7-9

CDR3: CATSKEQGWSNQPQHF
DNA: TGTGCCACCAGCAAAGAACAGGGGTGGAGCAATCAGCCCCAGCATTTT
D: TRBD1
J: TRBJ1-5
size: .
V: TRBV15

CDR3: CASSKGTGNAQPQHF
DNA: TGTGCCAGCAGCAAAGGGACAGGGAACGCTCAGCCCCAGCATTTT
D: TRBD1
J: TRBJ1-5
size: .
V: TRBV11-3

CDR3: CASSPTSGGTDTQYF
DNA: TGTGCCAGCAGTCCGACTAGCGGGGGGACAGATACGCAGTATTTT
D: TRBD2
J: TRBJ2-3
size: once
V: TRBV2

CDR3: CASSQTSGGLFYEQYF
DNA: TGCGCCAGCAGCCAAACTAGCGGGGGGCTCTTCTACGAGCAGTACTTC
D: TRBD2
J: TRBJ2-7
size: .
V: TRBV4-1

CDR3: CASSIRGPGGLWYEQYF
DNA: TGTGCCAGTAGTATCAGGGGGCCTGGGGGGTTGTGGTACGAGCAGTACTTC
D: TRBD1
J: TRBJ2-7
size: .
V: TRBV19

CDR3: CASIPSGRFNEQYF
DNA: TGTGCCAGCATCCCTAGCGGGAGATTTAACGAGCAGTACTTC
D: TRBD2
J: TRBJ2-7
size: .
V: TRBV5-6

CDR3: CASSPMTVGGQFF
DNA: TGTGCCAGCTCACCAATGACTGTGGGTGGGCAGTTCTTC
D: .
J: TRBJ2-1
size: .
V: TRBV18

CDR3: CASSLGQGFNEQFF
DNA: TGCGCCAGCAGCCTAGGACAGGGTTTCAATGAGCAGTTCTTC
D: TRBD1
J: TRBJ2-1
size: .
V: TRBV4-1

CDR3: CASSYSGQNYGYTF
DNA: TGTGCCAGCAGTTACTCGGGACAAAACTATGGCTACACCTTC
D: .
J: TRBJ1-2
size: .
V: TRBV6-5

CDR3: CASSEMGGTNEKLFF
DNA: TGCGCCAGCAGCGAGATGGGAGGTACTAATGAAAAACTGTTTTTT
D: .
J: TRBJ1-4
size: .
V: TRBV5-1

CDR3: CASSQGLAADNEQFF
DNA: TGTGCCAGCAGCCAGGGACTAGCAGCCGACAATGAGCAGTTCTTC
D: TRBD2
J: TRBJ2-1
size: .
V: TRBV4-2

CDR3: CASSLEPSGQETQYF
DNA: TGCGCCAGCAGCTTGGAGCCATCAGGCCAAGAGACCCAGTACTTC
D: .
J: TRBJ2-5
size: .
V: TRBV5-1

CDR3: CASSPGGTGANVLTF
DNA: TGTGCCAGCAGCCCGGGGGGGACTGGGGCCAACGTCCTGACTTTC
D: TRBD2
J: TRBJ2-6
size: .
V: TRBV7-2

CDR3: CASSQDTGGYGYTF
DNA: TGCGCCAGCAGCCAAGATACAGGGGGCTATGGCTACACCTTC
D: TRBD1
J: TRBJ1-2
size: .
V: TRBV4-1

CDR3: CASSLEQGGQFF
DNA: TGTGCCAGCAGCTTGGAACAGGGCGGGCAGTTCTTC
D: .
J: TRBJ2-1
size: .
V: TRBV5-4

CDR3: CASSLTGSTDTQYF
DNA: TGTGCCAGCAGTTTGACAGGAAGCACAGATACGCAGTATTTT
D: .
J: TRBJ2-3
size: .
V: TRBV2

CDR3: CASSLSTGIQETQYF
DNA: TGTGCCAGCAGCTTGTCGACAGGGATTCAAGAGACCCAGTACTTC
D: TRBD1
J: TRBJ2-5
size: once
V: TRBV7-2

CDR3: CASSQDLGGSNSPLHF
DNA: TGCGCCAGCAGCCAAGATCTCGGGGGGTCGAATTCACCCCTCCACTTT
D: .
J: TRBJ1-6
size: few
V: TRBV4-1

CDR3: CASSWDRNYGYTF
DNA: TGTGCCAGCAGCTGGGACAGGAACTATGGCTACACCTTC
D: TRBD1
J: TRBJ1-2
size: .
V: TRBV28

CDR3: CASRRGQDRHEQYF
DNA: TGTGCCAGCAGGAGGGGGCAGGACAGGCACGAGCAGTACTTC
D: TRBD1
J: TRBJ2-7
size: .
V: TRBV28

CDR3: CASSLTRTSGSYEQYF
DNA: TGTGCCAGCAGTCTCACCCGGACTAGCGGCTCCTACGAGCAGTACTTC
D: TRBD2
J: TRBJ2-7
size: .
V: TRBV27

CDR3: CASSLVGEGELFF
DNA: TGCGCCAGCAGCTTGGTCGGAGAGGGGGAGCTGTTTTTT
D: .
J: TRBJ2-2
size: .
V: TRBV5-1

CDR3: CASSLEHTEAFF
DNA: TGTGCCAGCAGTTTAGAGCACACTGAAGCTTTCTTT
D: .
J: TRBJ1-1
size: .
V: TRBV28